This TCR beta chain was identified during a study of blood T cell repertoires in COVID-19. The method was immunoSEQ multiplex PCR; TCRdb's version includes in-frame clones alone and lacks a portion of them. This sample has roughly 130,000 clones, with over 65% found just once. There are 14 residues in the CDR3. The germline V gene has CDR1 LNHDA and CDR2 SQIVND (reference sequence). Trimming left V 7 bases short and J 2 bases short, with 12 bases between. This rearrangement joins TRBV19 to TRBJ1-5; TRBD1 is a possible D gene (6 bases). This clonotype was sampled from a middle-aged man with acute or convalescent COVID-19. The source material was peripheral blood. DNA of the CDR3: TGTGCCAGTATCAACAGGGTCGGCAATCAGCCCCAGCATTTT. It is translated as CASINRVGNQPQHF.